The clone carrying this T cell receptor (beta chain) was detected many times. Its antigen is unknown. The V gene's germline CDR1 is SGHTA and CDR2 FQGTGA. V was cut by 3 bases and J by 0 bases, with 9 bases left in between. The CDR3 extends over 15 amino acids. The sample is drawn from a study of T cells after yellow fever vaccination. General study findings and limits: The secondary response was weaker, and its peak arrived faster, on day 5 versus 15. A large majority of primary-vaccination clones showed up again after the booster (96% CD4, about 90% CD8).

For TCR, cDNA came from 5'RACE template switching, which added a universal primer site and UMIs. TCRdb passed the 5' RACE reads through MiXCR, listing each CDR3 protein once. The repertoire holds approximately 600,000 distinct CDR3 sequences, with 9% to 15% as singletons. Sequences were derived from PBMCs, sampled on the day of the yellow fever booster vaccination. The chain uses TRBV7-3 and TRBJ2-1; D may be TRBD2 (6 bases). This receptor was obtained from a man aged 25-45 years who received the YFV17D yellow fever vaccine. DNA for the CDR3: TGTGCCAGCAGCTTTACGGGAGTCTCCTACAATGAGCAGTTCTTC. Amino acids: CASSFTGVSYNEQFF.